This T cell receptor (beta chain) comes out of a study of blood T cell repertoires in COVID-19. On the study more broadly: Sources were T cells, B-cell-depleted T cells, or PBMCs; the material itself was cDNA or gDNA.

With 0 bases clipped from V and 8 bases from J, the junction kept 5 bases outside the gene matches. Germline V CDR1 and CDR2: SGHDT, YYEEEE. CDR3 size: 15 residues. Clones were read by immunoSEQ multiplex PCR, and TCRdb kept only the in-frame ones, dropping some. This table has some 170,000 clones, approximately 81% appearing once. This chain links TRBV5-6 with TRBJ2-1; 10 nucleotides align to TRBD2. The sequence came from a man in his forties with acute or convalescent COVID-19. Source material: peripheral blood. The CDR3 is CASSLAAGGPDEQFF. In nucleotides, the CDR3 is TGTGCCAGCAGCTTGGCAGCGGGGGGGCCTGATGAGCAGTTCTTC.